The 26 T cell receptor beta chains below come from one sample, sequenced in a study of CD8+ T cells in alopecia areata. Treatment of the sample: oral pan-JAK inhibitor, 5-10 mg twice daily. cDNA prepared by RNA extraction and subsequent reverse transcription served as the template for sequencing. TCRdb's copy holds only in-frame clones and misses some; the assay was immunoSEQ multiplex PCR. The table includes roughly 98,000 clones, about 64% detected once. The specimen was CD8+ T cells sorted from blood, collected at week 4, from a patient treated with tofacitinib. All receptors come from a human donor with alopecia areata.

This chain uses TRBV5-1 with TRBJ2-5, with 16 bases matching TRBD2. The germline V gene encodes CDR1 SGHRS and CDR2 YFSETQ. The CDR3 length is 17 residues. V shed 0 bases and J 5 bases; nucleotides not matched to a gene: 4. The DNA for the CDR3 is TGCGCCAGCAGCTTGGAGGGACTAGCGGGGGGGCCCGAGACCCAGTACTTC. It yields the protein CASSLEGLAGGPETQYF.

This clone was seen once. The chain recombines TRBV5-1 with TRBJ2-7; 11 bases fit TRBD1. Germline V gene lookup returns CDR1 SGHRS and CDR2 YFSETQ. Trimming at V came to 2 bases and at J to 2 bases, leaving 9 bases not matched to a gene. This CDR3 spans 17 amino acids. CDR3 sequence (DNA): TGCGCCAGCAGCTTCCACTCCGGGACAGGGGGTACCTACGAGCAGTACTTC. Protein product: CASSFHSGTGGTYEQYF.

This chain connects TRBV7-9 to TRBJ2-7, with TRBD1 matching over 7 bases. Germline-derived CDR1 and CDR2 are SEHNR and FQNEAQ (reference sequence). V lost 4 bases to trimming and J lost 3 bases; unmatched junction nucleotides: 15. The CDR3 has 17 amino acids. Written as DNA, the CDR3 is TGTGCCAGCAGCTCAAACCTGGACAGGCCGCCCCTCTACGAGCAGTACTTC. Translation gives CASSSNLDRPPLYEQYF.

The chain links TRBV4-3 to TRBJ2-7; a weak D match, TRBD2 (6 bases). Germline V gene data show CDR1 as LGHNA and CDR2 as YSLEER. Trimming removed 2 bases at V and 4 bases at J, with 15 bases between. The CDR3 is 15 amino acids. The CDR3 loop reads CASSQTGTPRYEQYF. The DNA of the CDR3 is TGCGCCAGCAGCCAAACCGGGACTCCTCGTTACGAGCAGTACTTC.

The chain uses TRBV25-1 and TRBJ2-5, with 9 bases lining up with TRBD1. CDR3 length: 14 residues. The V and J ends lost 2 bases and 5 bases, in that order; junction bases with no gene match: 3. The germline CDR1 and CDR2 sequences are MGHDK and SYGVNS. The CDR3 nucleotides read TGTGCCAGCAGTGAAGGGACAGGGCACGAGACCCAGTACTTC. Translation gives CASSEGTGHETQYF.

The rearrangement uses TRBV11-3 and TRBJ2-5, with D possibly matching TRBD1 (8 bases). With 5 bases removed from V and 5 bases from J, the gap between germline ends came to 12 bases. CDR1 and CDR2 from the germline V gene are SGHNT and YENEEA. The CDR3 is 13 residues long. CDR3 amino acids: CASSEQGGETQYF. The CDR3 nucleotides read TGTGCCAGCAGCGAACAGGGGGGGGAGACCCAGTACTTC.

CDR3 residues: CASSRTGNYGYTF. As DNA, the CDR3 is TGTGCCAGCAGCCGGACAGGGAACTATGGCTACACCTTC. The rearrangement uses TRBV11-2 and TRBJ1-2, with TRBD1 identical over 8 bases. This CDR3 is built from 13 residues. CDR1 SGHAT and CDR2 FQNNGV come from the germline V gene. V gave up 5 bases and J gave up 2 bases; unmatched junction bases: 1.

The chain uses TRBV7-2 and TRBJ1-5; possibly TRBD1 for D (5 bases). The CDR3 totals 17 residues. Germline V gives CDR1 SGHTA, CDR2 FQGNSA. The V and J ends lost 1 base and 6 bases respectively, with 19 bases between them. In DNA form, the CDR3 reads TGTGCCAGCAGCTTAGATCTTCGGGGATACGGGGGTCAGCCCCAGCATTTT. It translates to CASSLDLRGYGGQPQHF. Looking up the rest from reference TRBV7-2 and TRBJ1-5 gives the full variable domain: GAGVSQSPSNKVTEKGKDVELRCDPISGHTALYWYRQSLGQGLEFLIYFQGNSAPDKSGLPSDRFSAERTGGSVSTLTIQRTQQEDSAVYLCASSLDLRGYGGQPQHFGDGTRLSIL.

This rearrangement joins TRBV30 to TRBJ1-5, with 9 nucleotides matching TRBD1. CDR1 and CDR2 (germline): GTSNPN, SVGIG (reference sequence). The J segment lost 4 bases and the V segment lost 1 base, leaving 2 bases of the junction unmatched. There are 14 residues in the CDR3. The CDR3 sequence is CAWSEGTGNQPQHF. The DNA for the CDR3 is TGTGCCTGGAGTGAGGGGACAGGGAATCAGCCCCAGCATTTT.

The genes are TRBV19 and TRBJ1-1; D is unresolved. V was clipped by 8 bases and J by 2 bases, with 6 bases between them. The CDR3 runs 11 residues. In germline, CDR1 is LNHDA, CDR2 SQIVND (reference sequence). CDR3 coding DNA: TGTGCCAGTCAGGACAACACTGAAGCTTTCTTT. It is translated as CASQDNTEAFF.

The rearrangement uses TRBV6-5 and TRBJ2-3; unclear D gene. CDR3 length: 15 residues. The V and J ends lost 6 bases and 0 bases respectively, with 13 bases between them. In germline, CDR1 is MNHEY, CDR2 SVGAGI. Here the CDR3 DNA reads TGTGCCAGCAGCTTCGGGCGAAGGAGCACAGATACGCAGTATTTT. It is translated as CASSFGRRSTDTQYF.

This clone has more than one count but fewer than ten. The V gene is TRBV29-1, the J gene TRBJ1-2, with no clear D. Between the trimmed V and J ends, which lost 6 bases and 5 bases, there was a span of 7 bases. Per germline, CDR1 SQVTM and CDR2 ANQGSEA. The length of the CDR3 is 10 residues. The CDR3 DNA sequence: TGCAGCGTAGGCGCGTATGGCTACACCTTC. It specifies CSVGAYGYTF.

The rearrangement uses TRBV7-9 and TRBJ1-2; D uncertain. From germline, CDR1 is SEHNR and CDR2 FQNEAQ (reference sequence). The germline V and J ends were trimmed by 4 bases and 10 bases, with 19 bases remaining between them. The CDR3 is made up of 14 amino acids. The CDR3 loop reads CASSSRTRLNTYTF. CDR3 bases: TGTGCCAGCAGCTCCCGGACTCGGCTCAATACCTACACCTTC. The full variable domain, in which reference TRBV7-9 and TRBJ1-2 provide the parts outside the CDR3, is DTGVSQNPRHKITKRGQNVTFRCDPISEHNRLYWYRQTLGQGPEFLTYFQNEAQLEKSRLLSDRFSAERPKGSFSTLEIQRTEQGDSAMYLCASSSRTRLNTYTFGSGTRLTVV.

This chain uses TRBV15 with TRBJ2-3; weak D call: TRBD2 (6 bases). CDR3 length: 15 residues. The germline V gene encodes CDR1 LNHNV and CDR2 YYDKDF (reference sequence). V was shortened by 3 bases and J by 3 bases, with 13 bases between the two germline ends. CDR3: CATSSYSGLTDTQYF. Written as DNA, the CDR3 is TGTGCCACCAGCAGCTATAGCGGACTTACAGATACGCAGTATTTT. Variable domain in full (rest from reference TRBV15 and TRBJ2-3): DAMVIQNPRYQVTQFGKPVTLSCSQTLNHNVMYWYQQKSSQAPKLLFHYYDKDFNNEADTPDNFQSRRPNTSFCFLDIRSPGLGDTAMYLCATSSYSGLTDTQYFGPGTRLTVL.

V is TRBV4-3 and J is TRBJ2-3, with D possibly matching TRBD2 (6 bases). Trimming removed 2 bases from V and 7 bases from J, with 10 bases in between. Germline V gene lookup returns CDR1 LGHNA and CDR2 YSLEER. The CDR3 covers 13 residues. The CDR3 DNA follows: TGCGCCAGCAGCCAACCGGGGGACTATACGCAGTATTTT. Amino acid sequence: CASSQPGDYTQYF.

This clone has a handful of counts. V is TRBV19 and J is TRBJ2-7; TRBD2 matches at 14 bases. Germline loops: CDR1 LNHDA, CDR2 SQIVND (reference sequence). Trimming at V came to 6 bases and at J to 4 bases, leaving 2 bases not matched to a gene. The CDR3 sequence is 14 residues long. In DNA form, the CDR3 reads TGTGCCAGTAGCGGGACTAGCGGGAGTTACGAGCAGTACTTC. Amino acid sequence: CASSGTSGSYEQYF.

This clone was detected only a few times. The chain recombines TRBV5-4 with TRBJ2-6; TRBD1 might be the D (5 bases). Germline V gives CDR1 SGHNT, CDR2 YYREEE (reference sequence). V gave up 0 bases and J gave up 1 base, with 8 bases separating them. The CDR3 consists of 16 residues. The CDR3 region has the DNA TGTGCCAGCAGCTTGGACCCAGGGTCTGGGGCCAACGTCCTGACTTTC. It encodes CASSLDPGSGANVLTF.

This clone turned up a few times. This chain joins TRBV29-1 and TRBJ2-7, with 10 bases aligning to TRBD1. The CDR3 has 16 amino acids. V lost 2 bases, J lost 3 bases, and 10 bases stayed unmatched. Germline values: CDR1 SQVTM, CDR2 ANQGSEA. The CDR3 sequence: CSVELAGQGGDYEQYF. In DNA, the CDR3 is TGCAGCGTTGAACTGGCCGGACAGGGGGGGGACTACGAGCAGTACTTC.

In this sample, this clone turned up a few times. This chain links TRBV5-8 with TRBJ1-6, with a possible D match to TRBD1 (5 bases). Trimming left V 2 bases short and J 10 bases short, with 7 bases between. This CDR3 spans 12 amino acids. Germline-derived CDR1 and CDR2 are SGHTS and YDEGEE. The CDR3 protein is CASSFRGSPLHF. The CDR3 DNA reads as TGTGCCAGCAGCTTCCGGGGGTCACCCCTCCACTTT.

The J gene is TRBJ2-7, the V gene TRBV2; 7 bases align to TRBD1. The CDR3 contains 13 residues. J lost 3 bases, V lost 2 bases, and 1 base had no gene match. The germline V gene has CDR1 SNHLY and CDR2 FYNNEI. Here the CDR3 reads CASSERQGYEQYF. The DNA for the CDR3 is TGTGCCAGCAGTGAACGACAGGGCTACGAGCAGTACTTC.

Here the CDR3 reads CASSASGRIDEQFF. The CDR3, as DNA: TGTGCCAGCAGTGCTAGCGGGAGGATCGATGAGCAGTTCTTC. The rearrangement joins TRBV27 to TRBJ2-1; TRBD2 matches at 11 bases. V was pared by 5 bases and J by 8 bases, with 5 bases of the junction left unmatched. Germline values: CDR1 MNHEY, CDR2 SMNVEV (reference sequence). CDR3 length equals 14 residues.

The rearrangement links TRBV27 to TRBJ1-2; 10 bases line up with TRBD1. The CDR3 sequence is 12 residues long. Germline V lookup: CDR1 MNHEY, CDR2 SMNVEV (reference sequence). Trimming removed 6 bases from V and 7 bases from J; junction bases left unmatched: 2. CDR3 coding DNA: TGTGCCAGCAGGGGACAGGGGTCTGGCTACACCTTC. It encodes CASRGQGSGYTF.

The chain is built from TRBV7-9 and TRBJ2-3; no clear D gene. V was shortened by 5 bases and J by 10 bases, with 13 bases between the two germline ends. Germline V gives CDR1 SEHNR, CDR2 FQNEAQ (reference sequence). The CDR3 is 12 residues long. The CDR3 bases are TGTGCCAGCAGCCCGACTTCCCGGGCGCAGTATTTT. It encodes CASSPTSRAQYF.

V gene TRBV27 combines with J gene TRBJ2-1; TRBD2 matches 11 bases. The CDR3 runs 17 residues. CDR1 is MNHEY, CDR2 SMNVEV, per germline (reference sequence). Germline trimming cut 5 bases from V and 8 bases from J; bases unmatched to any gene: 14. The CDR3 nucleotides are TGTGCCAGCAGTATATTAGCGGGAGGGCCAGCAGTGGATGAGCAGTTCTTC. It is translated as CASSILAGGPAVDEQFF.

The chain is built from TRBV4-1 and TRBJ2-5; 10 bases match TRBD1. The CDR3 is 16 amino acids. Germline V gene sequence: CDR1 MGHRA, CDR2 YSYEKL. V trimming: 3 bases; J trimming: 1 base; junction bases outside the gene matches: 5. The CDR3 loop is CASSHPTGGFQETQYF. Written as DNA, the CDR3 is TGCGCCAGCAGCCACCCGACAGGGGGCTTCCAAGAGACCCAGTACTTC.

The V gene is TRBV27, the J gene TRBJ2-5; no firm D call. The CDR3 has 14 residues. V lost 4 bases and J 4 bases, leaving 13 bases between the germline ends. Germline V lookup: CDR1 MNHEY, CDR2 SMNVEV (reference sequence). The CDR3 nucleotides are TGTGCCAGCAGTTACGGACCCGTGCCAGAGACCCAGTACTTC. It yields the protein CASSYGPVPETQYF.